This T cell receptor beta chain came from a study of cytomegalovirus exposure and HLA in healthy donors. Study as a whole: Earlier findings included roughly 120 million unique TCR beta sequences obtained from 150 million to 200 million T cells. In terms of ancestry, the Caucasian-associated cluster contained about four fifths of the roughly 400 genotyped donors.

Use of 60 Vbeta and 13 Jbeta primers characterized the PCR. Only in-frame clones appear in the TCRdb table, and some are missing; sequencing was by immunoSEQ multiplex PCR. Altogether approximately 120,000 clones are present, under 80% being singletons, with the ten largest covering about 12%. The CDR3 spans 18 residues. Germline CDR1 LNHNV, CDR2 YYDKDF (reference sequence). Trimming took 1 base from V and 0 from J; bases not matched to a gene: 9. The sample comprised PBMCs. This chain links TRBV15 with TRBJ1-1, with 9 bases matching TRBD1. This TCR derives from a woman aged 55-75 years in good health and CMV-seropositive. CDR3 bases: TGTGCCACCAGCAGAGGGCCAACACAGGGGGCTATGAACACTGAAGCTTTCTTT. It specifies CATSRGPTQGAMNTEAFF.